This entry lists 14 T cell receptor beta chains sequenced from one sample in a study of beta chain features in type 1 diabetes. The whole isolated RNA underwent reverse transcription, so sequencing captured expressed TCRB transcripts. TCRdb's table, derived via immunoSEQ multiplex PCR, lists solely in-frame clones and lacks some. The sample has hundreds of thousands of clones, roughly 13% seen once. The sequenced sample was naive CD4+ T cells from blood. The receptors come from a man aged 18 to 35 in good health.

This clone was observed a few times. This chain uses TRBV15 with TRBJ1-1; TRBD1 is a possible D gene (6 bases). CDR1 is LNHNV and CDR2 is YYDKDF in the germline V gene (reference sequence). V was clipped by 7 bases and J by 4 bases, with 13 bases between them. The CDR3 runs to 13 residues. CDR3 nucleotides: TGTGCCACCATGCTTCAGGGGTCCACTGAAGCTTTCTTT. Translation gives CATMLQGSTEAFF.

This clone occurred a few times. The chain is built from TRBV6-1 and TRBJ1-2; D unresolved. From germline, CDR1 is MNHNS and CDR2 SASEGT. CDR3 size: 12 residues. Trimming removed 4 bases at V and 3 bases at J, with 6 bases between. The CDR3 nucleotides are TGTGCCAGCAGTGCCCGGGACTATGGCTACACCTTC. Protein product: CASSARDYGYTF.

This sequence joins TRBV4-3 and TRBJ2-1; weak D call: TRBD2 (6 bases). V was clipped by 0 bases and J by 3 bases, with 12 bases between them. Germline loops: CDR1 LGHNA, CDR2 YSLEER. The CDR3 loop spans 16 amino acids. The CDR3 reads CASSQDGRQVYNEQFF. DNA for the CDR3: TGCGCCAGCAGCCAAGATGGGAGGCAGGTCTACAATGAGCAGTTCTTC.

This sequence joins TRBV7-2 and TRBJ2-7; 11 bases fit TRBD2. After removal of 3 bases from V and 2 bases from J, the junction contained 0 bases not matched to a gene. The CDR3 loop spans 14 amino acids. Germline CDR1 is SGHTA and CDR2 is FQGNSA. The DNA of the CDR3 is TGTGCCAGCAGCTTTAGCGGGAGGGCCTACGAGCAGTACTTC. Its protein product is CASSFSGRAYEQYF.

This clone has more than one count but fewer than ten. The CDR3 is CASTSYLGQPQHF. CDR3 DNA: TGTGCCAGTACGTCCTATCTGGGCCAGCCCCAGCATTTT. The J gene is TRBJ1-5, the V gene TRBV7-9; D ambiguous. From germline, CDR1 is SEHNR and CDR2 FQNEAQ (reference sequence). Trimming took off 9 bases at V and 7 bases at J, with 16 bases between the two ends. The CDR3 sequence is 13 residues long.

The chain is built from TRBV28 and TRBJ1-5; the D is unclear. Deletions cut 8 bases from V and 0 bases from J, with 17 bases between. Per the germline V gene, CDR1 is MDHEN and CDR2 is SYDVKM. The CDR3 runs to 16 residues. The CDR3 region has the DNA TGTGCCAGCCGGACTACCGAAGGCTATAGCAATCAGCCCCAGCATTTT. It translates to CASRTTEGYSNQPQHF.

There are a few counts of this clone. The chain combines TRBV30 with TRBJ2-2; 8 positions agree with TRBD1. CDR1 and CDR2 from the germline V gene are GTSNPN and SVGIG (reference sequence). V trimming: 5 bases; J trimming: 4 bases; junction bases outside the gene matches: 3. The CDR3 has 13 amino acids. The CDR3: CAWDTGGTGELFF. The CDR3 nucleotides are TGTGCCTGGGATACAGGGGGCACCGGGGAGCTGTTTTTT.

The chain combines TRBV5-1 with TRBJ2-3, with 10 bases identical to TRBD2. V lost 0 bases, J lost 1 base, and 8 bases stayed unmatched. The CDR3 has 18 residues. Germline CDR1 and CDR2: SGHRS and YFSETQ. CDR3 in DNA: TGCGCCAGCAGCTTGGGTTCTAGCGGGGGCCGCGGCACAGATACGCAGTATTTT. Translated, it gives CASSLGSSGGRGTDTQYF.

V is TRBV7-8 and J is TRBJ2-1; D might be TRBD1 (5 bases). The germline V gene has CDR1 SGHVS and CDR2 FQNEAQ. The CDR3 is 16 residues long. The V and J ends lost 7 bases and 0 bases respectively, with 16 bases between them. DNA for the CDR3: TGTGCCAGCACCCGAGACAGATTATACTCCTACAATGAGCAGTTCTTC. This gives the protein CASTRDRLYSYNEQFF.

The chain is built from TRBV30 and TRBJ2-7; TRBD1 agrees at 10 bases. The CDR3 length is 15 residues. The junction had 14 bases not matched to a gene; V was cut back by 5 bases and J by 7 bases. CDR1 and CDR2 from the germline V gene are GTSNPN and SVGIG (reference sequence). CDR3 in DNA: TGTGCCTGGCGCCCTCCGGGACAGGGGCTGAGGGAGCAGTACTTC. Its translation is CAWRPPGQGLREQYF.

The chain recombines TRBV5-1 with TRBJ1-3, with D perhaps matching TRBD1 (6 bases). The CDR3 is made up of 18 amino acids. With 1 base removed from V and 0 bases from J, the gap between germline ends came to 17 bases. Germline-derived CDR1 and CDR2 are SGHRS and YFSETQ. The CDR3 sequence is CASSLNVGQQSSGNTIYF. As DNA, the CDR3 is TGCGCCAGCAGCTTGAATGTTGGACAGCAAAGCTCTGGAAACACCATATATTTT.

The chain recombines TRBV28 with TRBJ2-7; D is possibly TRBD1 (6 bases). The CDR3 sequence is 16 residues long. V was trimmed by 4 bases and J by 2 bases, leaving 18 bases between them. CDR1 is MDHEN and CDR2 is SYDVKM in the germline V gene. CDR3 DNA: TGTGCCAGCAGTTCCCCAGGACAGATAAGAACCTACGAGCAGTACTTC. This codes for CASSSPGQIRTYEQYF.

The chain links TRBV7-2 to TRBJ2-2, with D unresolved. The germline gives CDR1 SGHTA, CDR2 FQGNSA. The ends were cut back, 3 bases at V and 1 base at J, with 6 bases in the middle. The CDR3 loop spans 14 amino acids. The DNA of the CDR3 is TGTGCCAGCAGCTTCCGAGGGAACACCGGGGAGCTGTTTTTT. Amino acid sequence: CASSFRGNTGELFF.

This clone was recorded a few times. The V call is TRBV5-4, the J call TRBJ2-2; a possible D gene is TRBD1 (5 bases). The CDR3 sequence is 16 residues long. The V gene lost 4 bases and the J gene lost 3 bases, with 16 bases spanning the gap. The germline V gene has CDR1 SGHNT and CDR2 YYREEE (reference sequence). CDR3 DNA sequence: TGTGCCAGCAGCCAAGGGGTTTCGGCGTACACCGGGGAGCTGTTTTTT. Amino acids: CASSQGVSAYTGELFF. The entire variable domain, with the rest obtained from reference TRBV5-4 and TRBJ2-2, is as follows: ETGVTQSPTHLIKTRGQQVTLRCSSQSGHNTVSWYQQALGQGPQFIFQYYREEENGRGNFPPRFSGLQFPNYSSELNVNALELDDSALYLCASSQGVSAYTGELFFGEGSRLTVL.